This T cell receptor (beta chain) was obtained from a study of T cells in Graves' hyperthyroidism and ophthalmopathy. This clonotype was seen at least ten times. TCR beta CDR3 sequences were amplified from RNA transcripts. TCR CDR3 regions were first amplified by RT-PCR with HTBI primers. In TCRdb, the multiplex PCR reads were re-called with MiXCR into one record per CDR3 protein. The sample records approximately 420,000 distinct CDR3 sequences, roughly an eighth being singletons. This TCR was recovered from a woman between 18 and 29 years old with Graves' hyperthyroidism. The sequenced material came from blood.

CDR3 sequence: CASSPKGESYHEQYF. CDR3 DNA: TGTGCCAGCAGCCCAAAAGGGGAGAGCTACCACGAGCAGTACTTC. This chain links TRBV7-3 with TRBJ2-7, with D perhaps assigned TRBD1 or TRBD2 (5 bases each). The germline CDR1 and CDR2 sequences are SGHTA and FQGTGA. Trimming took off 5 bases at V and 5 bases at J, with 19 bases between the two ends. The CDR3 totals 15 residues.